One T cell receptor (beta chain) is described in this entry. Per the original methods: Sequence data from immunoSEQ were junction-only and lacked quality scores; consequently, filtering differed. Generated by immunoSEQ multiplex PCR, the TCRdb table keeps only in-frame clones and is missing some. V and J calls and clone size are those listed in that table; D and trimming were worked out from the DNA. The table lists about 490,000 clones, around 73% of them singletons, with about 12% in the top ten. The length of the CDR3 is 16 residues. Germline assignment: CDR1 MGHRA and CDR2 YSYEKL. Trimming removed 0 bases from V and 7 bases from J, with 15 bases in between. These data originate in a study of shared clonotypes between healthy human individuals. Free of recent acute infections or vaccinations, the donors were healthy HIV-negative adults. For genomic DNA, unsorted samples relied on tens of millions of PBMCs.

This chain links TRBV4-1 with TRBJ1-4, with D tentatively TRBD1 (6 bases). Sequenced material: PBMCs. This receptor was obtained from a woman in her thirties or forties in good health. Some clones in this sample may be carry-over from other donors' samples. The CDR3 loop reads CASSQDRGAVGEKLFF. As DNA, the CDR3 is TGCGCCAGCAGCCAAGACCGGGGGGCGGTTGGTGAAAAACTGTTTTTT.